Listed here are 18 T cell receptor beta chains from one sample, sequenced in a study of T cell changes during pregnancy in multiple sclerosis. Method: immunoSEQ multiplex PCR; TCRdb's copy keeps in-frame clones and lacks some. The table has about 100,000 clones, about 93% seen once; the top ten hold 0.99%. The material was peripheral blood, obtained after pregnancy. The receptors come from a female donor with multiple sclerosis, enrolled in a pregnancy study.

CDR3 sequence (DNA): TGCGCCAGCAGCTTTACTAGCGGGAGGTCGGGGGAGCAGTACTTC. Protein: CASSFTSGRSGEQYF. The chain is built from TRBV5-1 and TRBJ2-7, with TRBD2 matching over 12 bases. The CDR3 is 15 residues long. Germline-derived CDR1 and CDR2 are SGHRS and YFSETQ. Trimming cost V 2 bases and J 7 bases; bases outside gene matches: 7.

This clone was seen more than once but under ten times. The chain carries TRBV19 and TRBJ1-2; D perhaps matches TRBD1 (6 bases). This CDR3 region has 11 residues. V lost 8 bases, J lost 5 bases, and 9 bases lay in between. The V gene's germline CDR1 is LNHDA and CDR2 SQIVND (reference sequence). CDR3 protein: CASGQSYGYTF. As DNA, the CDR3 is TGTGCCAGTGGACAGTCATATGGCTACACCTTC.

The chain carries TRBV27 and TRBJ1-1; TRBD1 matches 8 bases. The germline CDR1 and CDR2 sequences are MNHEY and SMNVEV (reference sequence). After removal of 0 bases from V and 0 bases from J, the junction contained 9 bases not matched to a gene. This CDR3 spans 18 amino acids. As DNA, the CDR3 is TGTGCCAGCAGTTTATCAGGCAGGGGGCCCAGGATGAACACTGAAGCTTTCTTT. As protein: CASSLSGRGPRMNTEAFF.

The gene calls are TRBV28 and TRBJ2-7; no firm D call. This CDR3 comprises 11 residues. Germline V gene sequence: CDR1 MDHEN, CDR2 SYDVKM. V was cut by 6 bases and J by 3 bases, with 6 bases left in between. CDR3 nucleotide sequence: TGTGCCAGCAGATCAGGCTACGAGCAGTACTTC. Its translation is CASRSGYEQYF.

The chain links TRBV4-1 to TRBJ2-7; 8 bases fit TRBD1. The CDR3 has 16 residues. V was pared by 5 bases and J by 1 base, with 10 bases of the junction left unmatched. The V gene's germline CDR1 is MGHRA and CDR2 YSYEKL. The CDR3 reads CASSDPPGQGSYEQYF. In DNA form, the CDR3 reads TGCGCCAGCAGCGATCCACCAGGACAGGGATCCTACGAGCAGTACTTC.

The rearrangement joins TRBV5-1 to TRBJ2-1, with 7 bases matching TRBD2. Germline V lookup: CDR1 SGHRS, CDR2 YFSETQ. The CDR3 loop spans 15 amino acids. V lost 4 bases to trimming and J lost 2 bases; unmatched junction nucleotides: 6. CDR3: CASSTSGTTYNEQFF. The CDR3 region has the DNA TGCGCCAGCAGCACCTCCGGGACTACCTACAATGAGCAGTTCTTC. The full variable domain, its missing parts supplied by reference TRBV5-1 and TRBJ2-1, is KAGVTQTPRYLIKTRGQQVTLSCSPISGHRSVSWYQQTPGQGLQFLFEYFSETQRNKGNFPGRFSGRQFSNSRSEMNVSTLELGDSALYLCASSTSGTTYNEQFFGPGTRLTVL.

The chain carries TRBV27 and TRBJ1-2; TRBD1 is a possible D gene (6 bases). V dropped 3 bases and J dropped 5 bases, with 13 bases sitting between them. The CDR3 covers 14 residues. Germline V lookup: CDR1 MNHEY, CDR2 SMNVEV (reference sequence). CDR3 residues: CASSLRGGGYGYTF. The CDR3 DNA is TGTGCCAGCAGTTTGAGGGGGGGAGGATATGGCTACACCTTC.

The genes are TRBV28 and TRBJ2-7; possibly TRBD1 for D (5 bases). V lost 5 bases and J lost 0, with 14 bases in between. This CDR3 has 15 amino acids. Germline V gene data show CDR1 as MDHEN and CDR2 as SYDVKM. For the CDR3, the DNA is TGTGCCAGCAGTCCAGGGCCTATCAGCTCCTACGAGCAGTACTTC. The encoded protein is CASSPGPISSYEQYF.

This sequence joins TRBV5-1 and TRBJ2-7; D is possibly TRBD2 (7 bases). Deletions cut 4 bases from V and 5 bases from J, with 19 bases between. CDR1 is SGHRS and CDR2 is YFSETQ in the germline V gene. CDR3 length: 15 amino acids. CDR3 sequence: CASSPRERGAHEQYF. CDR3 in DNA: TGCGCCAGCAGCCCACGAGAACGGGGGGCCCACGAGCAGTACTTC.

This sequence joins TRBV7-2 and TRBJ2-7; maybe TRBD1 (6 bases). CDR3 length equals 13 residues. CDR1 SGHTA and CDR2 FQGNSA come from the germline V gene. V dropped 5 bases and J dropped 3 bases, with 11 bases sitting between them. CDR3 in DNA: TGTGCCAGCAGCCCTGACAGGCGCTACGAGCAGTACTTC. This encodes CASSPDRRYEQYF.

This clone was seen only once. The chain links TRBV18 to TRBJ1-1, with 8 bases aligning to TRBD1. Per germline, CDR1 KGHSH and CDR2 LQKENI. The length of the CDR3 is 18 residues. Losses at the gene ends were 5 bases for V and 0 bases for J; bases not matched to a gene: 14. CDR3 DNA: TGTGCCAGCTCATCGCGACAGGGGAGGCACACCATGAACACTGAAGCTTTCTTT. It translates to CASSSRQGRHTMNTEAFF.

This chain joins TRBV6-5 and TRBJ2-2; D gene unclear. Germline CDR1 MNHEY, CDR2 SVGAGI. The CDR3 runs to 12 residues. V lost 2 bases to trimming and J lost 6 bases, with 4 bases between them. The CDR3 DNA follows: TGTGCCAGCAGTTACATAGCCGGGGAGCTGTTTTTT. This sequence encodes CASSYIAGELFF.

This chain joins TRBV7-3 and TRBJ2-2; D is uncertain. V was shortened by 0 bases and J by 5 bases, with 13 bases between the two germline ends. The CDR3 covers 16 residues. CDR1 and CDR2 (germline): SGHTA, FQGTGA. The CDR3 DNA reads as TGTGCCAGCAGCTTAACGACCCCGCTGAGGACCGGGGAGCTGTTTTTT. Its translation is CASSLTTPLRTGELFF.

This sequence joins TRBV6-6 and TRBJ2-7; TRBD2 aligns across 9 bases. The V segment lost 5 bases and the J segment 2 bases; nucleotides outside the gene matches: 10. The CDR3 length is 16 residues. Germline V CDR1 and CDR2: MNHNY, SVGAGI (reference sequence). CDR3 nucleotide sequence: TGTGCCAGCAGTCGGCCAGGGCTAGCGGGAACCTACGAGCAGTACTTC. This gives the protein CASSRPGLAGTYEQYF.

The CDR3 region has the DNA TGTGCCATCAGCATTAATGTTGGGGGGATGAACACTGAAGCTTTCTTT. It is translated as CAISINVGGMNTEAFF. This chain uses TRBV10-3 with TRBJ1-1; tentative D call: TRBD1 (5 bases). Trimming removed 6 bases from V and 0 bases from J, with 17 bases in between. CDR3 length equals 16 residues. The germline gives CDR1 ENHRY, CDR2 SYGVKD.

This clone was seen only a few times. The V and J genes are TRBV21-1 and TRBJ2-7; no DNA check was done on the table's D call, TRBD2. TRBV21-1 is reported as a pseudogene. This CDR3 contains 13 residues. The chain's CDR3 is CASSCGETYEQYF. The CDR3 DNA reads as TGTGCCAGCAGCTGCGGGGAAACCTACGAGCAGTACTTC.

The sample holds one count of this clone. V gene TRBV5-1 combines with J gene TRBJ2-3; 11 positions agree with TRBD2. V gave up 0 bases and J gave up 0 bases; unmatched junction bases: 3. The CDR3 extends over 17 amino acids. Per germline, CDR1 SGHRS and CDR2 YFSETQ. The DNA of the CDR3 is TGCGCCAGCAGCTTGGTGAGGACTAGCGGGAGCACAGATACGCAGTATTTT. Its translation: CASSLVRTSGSTDTQYF.

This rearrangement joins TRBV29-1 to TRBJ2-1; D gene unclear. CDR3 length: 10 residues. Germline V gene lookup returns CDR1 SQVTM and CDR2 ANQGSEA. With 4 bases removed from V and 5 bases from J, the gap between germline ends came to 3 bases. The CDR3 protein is CSVADNEQFF. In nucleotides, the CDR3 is TGCAGCGTTGCCGACAATGAGCAGTTCTTC.